This T cell receptor (beta chain) was recorded in a study of T cells after yellow fever vaccination. The wider study: The authors prepared low-cell-number fractions using SMART-Seq v4 Ultra Low Input.

V lost 4 bases, J lost 6 bases, and 16 bases lay in between. This CDR3 region has 15 residues. CDR1 is SGHKS and CDR2 is YYEKEE in the germline V gene (reference sequence). Regarding the study as a whole: Any FACS-sorted repertoire could hold abundant clonotypes that contaminate it from the bulk population. Post-booster samples contained most primary-vaccination clones (nearly 98% CD4, 88% CD8).

This clonotype showed up just a few times. Antigen: not known. The TCR cDNA carried a universal primer site and UMIs from 5'RACE template switching. TCRdb processed the 5' RACE reads anew with MiXCR; each CDR3 protein has one entry. This table has about 220,000 distinct CDR3 sequences, approximately 3.3% appearing once. V gene TRBV5-5 combines with J gene TRBJ1-4; D gene unclear. This sequence was found in a young man who received the YFV17D yellow fever vaccine. The sequencing used CD4+ T cells sorted from PBMCs, collected 10 days after the yellow fever booster vaccination. For the CDR3, the DNA is TGTGCCAGCAGCCCTTACATCGTCTGGGATGAAAAACTGTTTTTT. It specifies CASSPYIVWDEKLFF. The variable domain in full, with the rest retrieved from reference TRBV5-5 and TRBJ1-4, is DAGVTQSPTHLIKTRGQQVTLRCSPISGHKSVSWYQQVLGQGPQFIFQYYEKEERGRGNFPDRFSARQFPNYSSELNVNALLLGDSALYLCASSPYIVWDEKLFFGSGTQLSVL.